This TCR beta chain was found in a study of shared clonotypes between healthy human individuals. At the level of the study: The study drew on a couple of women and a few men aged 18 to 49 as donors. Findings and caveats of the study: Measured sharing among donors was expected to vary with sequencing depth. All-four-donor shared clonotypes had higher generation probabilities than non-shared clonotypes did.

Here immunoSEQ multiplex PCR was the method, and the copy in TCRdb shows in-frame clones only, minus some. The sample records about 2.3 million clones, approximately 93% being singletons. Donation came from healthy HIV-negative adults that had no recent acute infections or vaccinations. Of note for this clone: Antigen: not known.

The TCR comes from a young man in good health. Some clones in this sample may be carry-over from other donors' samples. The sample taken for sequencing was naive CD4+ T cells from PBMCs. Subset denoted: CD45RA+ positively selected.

CDR3 in DNA: TGCAGCGTGAAAGGACTAGCGGACCACAATGAGCAGTTCTTC. It specifies CSVKGLADHNEQFF. The rearrangement uses TRBV29-1 and TRBJ2-1, with TRBD2 identical over 10 bases. There are 14 residues in the CDR3. The germline gives CDR1 SQVTM, CDR2 ANQGSEA. V lost 6 bases to trimming and J lost 5 bases; unmatched junction nucleotides: 7.